Sequencing of this TCR beta chain was carried out in a study of vaccination effects on CD4 cells after COVID-19. Points from the study as a whole: The study, lacking early post-infection timepoints, had few convalescent patients. By a late point after vaccination, infection- and vaccine-induced clones had shrunk markedly through clonal contraction.

Sequencing used immunoSEQ multiplex PCR; TCRdb keeps in-frame clones, though not all of them. The sample lists tens of thousands of clones, more than 65% occurring once. The CDR3 has 16 residues. V lost 1 base, J lost 3 bases, and 13 bases lay in between. CDR1 LGHNA and CDR2 YNFKEQ come from the germline V gene. Following 10 days of culture, CD4+ T cells were isolated. Among the vaccine recipients, none had a prior SARS-CoV-2 infection, and nucleocapsid antibodies were negative. As regards this clone: The antigen remains undetermined.

The chain has TRBV4-2 and TRBJ1-5; D possibly corresponds to TRBD1 (6 bases). Here the sequenced sample was CD4+ T cells from PBMCs cultured without peptide, taken before COVID-19 vaccination. The sequence came from a human donor who received a COVID-19 vaccine. The CDR3 bases are TGTGCCAGCAGCCAAGGTCTGGGGGCGAACAATCAGCCCCAGCATTTT. Translation: CASSQGLGANNQPQHF.